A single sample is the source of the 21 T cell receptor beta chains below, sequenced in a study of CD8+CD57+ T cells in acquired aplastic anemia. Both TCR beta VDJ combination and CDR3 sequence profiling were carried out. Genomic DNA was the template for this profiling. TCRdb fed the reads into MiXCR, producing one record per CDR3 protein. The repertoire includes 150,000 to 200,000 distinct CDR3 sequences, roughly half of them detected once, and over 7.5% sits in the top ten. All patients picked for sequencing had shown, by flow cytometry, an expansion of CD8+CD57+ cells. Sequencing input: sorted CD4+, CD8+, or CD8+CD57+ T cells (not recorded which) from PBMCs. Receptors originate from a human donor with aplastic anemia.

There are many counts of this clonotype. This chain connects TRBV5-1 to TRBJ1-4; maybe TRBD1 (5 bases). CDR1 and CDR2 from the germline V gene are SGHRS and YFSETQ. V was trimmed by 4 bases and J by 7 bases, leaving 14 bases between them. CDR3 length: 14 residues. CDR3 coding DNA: TGCGCCAGCAGCCGGGGCGACGGGAGTGAAAAACTGTTTTTT. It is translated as CASSRGDGSEKLFF.

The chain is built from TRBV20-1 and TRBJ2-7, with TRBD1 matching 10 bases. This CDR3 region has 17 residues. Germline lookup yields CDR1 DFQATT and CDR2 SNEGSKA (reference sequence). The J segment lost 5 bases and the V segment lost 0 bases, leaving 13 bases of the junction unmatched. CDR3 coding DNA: TGCAGTGCTAGAGATAGAGGGGGACAGGGGTTCGGGAACGAGCAGTACTTC. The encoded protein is CSARDRGGQGFGNEQYF.

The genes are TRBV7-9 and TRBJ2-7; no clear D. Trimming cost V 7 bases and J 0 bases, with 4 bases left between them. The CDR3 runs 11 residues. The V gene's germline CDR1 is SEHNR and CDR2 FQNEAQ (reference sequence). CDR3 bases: TGTGCCAGCAACTTCTCCTACGAGCAGTACTTC. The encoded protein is CASNFSYEQYF.

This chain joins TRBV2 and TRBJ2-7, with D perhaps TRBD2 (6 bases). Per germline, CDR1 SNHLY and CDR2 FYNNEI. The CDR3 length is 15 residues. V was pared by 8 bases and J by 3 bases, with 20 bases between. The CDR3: CASRWDSPRVYEQYF. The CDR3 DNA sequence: TGTGCCAGCCGATGGGACTCCCCGAGAGTCTACGAGCAGTACTTC.

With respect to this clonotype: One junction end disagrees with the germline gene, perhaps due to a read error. The DNA for the CDR3 is TGTGCCACCAGTGATTTCCGGGGGAACACCTGGGAGCTGTTTTTT. Protein product: CATSDFRGNTWELFF. The gene calls are TRBV24-1 and TRBJ2-2, with a tentative D call TRBD2 (6 bases). The CDR3 contains 15 residues. The germline CDR1 and CDR2 sequences are KGHDR and SFDVKD.

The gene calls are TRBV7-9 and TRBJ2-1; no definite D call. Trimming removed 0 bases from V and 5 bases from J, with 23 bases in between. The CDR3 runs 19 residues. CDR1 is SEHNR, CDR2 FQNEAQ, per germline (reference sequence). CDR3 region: CASSLALGVDVGLNNEQFF. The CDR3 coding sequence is TGTGCCAGCAGCTTAGCGCTGGGTGTGGACGTTGGCTTGAACAATGAGCAGTTCTTC.

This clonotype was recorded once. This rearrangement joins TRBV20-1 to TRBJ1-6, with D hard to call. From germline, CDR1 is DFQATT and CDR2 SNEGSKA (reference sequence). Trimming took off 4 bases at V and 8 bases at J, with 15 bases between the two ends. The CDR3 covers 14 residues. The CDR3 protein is CSANPHGKDSPLHF. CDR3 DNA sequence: TGCAGTGCTAACCCACACGGGAAGGATTCACCCCTCCACTTT.

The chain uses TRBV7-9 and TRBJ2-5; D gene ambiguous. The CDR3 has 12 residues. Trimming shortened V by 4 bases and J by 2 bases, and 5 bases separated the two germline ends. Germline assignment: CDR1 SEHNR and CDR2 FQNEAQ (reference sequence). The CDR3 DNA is TGTGCCAGCAGCTCATTTCAAGAGACCCAGTACTTC. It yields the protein CASSSFQETQYF.

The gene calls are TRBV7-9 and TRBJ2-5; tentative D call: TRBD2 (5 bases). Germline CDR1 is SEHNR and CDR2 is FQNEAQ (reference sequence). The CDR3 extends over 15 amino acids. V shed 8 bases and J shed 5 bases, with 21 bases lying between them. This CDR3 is CASSIPGFKGETQYF. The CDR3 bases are TGTGCCAGCTCCATCCCGGGGTTTAAAGGGGAGACCCAGTACTTC.

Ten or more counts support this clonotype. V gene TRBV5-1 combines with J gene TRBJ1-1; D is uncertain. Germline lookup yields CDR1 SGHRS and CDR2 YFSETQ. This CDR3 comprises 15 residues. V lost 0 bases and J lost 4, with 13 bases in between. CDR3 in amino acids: CASSLASPDFTEAFF. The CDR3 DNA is TGCGCCAGCAGCTTGGCCTCGCCAGACTTCACTGAAGCTTTCTTT.

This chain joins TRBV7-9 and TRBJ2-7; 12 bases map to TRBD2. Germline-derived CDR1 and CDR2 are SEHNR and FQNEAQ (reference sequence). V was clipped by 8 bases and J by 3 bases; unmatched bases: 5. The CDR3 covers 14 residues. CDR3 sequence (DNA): TGTGCCAGCGCACGGACTAGCGGGGACTACGAGCAGTACTTC. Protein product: CASARTSGDYEQYF.

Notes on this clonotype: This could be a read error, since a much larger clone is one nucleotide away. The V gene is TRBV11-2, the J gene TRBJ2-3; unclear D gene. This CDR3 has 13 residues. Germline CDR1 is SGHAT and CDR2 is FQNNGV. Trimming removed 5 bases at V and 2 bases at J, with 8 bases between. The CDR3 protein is CASSQHVTDTQYF. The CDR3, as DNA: TGTGCCAGCAGCCAGCACGTCACAGATACGCAGTATTTT.

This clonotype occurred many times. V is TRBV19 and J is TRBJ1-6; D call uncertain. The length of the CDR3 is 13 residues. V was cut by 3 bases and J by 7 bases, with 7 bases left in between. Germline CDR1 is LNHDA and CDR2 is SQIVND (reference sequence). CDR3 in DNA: TGTGCCAGTAGTATTAATCCCAATTCACCCCTCCACTTT. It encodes CASSINPNSPLHF.

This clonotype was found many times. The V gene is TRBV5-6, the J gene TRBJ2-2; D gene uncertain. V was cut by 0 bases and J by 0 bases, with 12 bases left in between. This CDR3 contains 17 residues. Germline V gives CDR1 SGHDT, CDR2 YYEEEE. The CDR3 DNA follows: TGTGCCAGCAGCTTGGCCGTGGACCGAGCGAACACCGGGGAGCTGTTTTTT. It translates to CASSLAVDRANTGELFF.

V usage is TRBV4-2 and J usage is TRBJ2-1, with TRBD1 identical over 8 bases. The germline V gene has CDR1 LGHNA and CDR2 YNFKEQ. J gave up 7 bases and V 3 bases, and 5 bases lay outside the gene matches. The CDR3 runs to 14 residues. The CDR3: CASSQTGEINEQFF. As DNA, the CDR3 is TGTGCCAGCAGCCAGACAGGGGAAATAAATGAGCAGTTCTTC.

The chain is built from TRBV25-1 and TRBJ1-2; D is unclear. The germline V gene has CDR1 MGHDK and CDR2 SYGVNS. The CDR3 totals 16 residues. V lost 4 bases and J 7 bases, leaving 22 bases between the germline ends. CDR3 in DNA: TGTGCCAGCAGTGCTCGTCCAGGCCCATGGGAGGCTGGCTACACCTTC. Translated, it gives CASSARPGPWEAGYTF.

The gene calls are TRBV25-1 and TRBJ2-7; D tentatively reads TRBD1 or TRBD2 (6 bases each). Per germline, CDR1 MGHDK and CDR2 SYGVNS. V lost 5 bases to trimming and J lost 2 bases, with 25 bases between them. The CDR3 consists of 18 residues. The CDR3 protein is CASSYRDRRVLSPYEQYF. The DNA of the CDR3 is TGTGCCAGCAGTTACCGAGACAGGAGGGTACTCTCCCCCTACGAGCAGTACTTC.

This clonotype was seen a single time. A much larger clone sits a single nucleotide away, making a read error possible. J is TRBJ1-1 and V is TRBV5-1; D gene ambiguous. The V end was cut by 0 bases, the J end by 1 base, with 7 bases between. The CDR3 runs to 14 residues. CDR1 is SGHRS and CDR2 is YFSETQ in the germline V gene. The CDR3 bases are TGCGCCAGCAGCTTGGCGGCATCGAACACTGAAGCTTTCTTT. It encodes CASSLAASNTEAFF. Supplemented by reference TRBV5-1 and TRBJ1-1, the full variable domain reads KAGVTQTPRYLIKTRGQQVTLSCSPISGHRSVSWYQQTPGQGLQFLFEYFSETQRNKGNFPGRFSGRQFSNSRSEMNVSTLELGDSALYLCASSLAASNTEAFFGQGTRLTVV.

The CDR3 loop reads CAISESRAVFTDTQYF. The DNA of the CDR3 is TGTGCCATCAGTGAGTCGCGAGCTGTATTCACAGATACGCAGTATTTT. The chain combines TRBV10-3 with TRBJ2-3, with D uncertain. Germline V gene lookup returns CDR1 ENHRY and CDR2 SYGVKD. V shed 0 bases and J shed 2 bases, with 12 bases lying between them. CDR3 length equals 16 residues.

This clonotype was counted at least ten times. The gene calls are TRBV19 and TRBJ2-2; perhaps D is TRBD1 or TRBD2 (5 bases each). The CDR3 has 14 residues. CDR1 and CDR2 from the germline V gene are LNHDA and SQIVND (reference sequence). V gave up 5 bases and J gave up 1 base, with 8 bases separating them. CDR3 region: CASSLGGNTGELFF. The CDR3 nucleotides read TGTGCCAGTAGTCTTGGGGGGAACACCGGGGAGCTGTTTTTT.

The CDR3 DNA sequence: TGCAGTGCTTGGAGGCGGGGGGCTGGAGAGACCCAGTACTTC. This translates into CSAWRRGAGETQYF. The chain recombines TRBV20-1 with TRBJ2-5; 8 nucleotides align to TRBD2. Per germline, CDR1 DFQATT and CDR2 SNEGSKA (reference sequence). V trimming: 5 bases; J trimming: 4 bases; junction bases outside the gene matches: 9. This CDR3 region has 14 residues.